The 3 T cell receptor beta chains given below trace back to one sample, sequenced in a study of blood T cell repertoires in COVID-19. Profiling relied on immunoSEQ multiplex PCR, and the TCRdb table lists in-frame clones only, not all of them. Of about 330,000 clones detected, 88% appear once; the ten largest clones hold under 5%. The sequenced material came from peripheral blood. All receptors come from a woman between 50 and 59 years old with active or convalescent COVID-19.

The chain combines TRBV2 with TRBJ1-6, with 7 bases identical to TRBD1. This CDR3 contains 13 residues. Germline CDR1 and CDR2: SNHLY and FYNNEI. V shed 6 bases, J shed 10 bases, and the junction held 6 bases outside the gene matches. The CDR3 loop reads CASREGQKSPLHF. In DNA form, the CDR3 reads TGTGCCAGCAGAGAGGGACAGAAATCACCCCTCCACTTT.

The rearrangement links TRBV27 to TRBJ1-2, with TRBD1 as a possible D gene (6 bases). The CDR3 spans 17 residues. Trimming pared 5 bases from V and 7 bases from J, leaving 26 bases between. The germline CDR1 and CDR2 sequences are MNHEY and SMNVEV (reference sequence). The CDR3 loop reads CASSGDTASKLRVGYTF. Written as DNA, the CDR3 is TGTGCCAGCAGTGGGGACACCGCGAGCAAACTTCGAGTTGGCTACACCTTC.

The chain links TRBV29-1 to TRBJ2-5; TRBD1 aligns across 12 bases. The germline gives CDR1 SQVTM, CDR2 ANQGSEA. Losses at the gene ends were 4 bases for V and 2 bases for J; bases not matched to a gene: 5. The CDR3 is 15 amino acids. The CDR3: CSVGGQGALQETQYF. In nucleotides, the CDR3 is TGCAGCGTTGGGGGACAGGGGGCCCTGCAAGAGACCCAGTACTTC.